This T cell receptor (beta chain) was identified during a study of CD8 T cells in ankylosing spondylitis. Preparation of TCR beta libraries was done by quantitative 5'-RACE with molecular barcodes. TCRdb used MiXCR to reprocess the 5' RACE reads, holding one entry per CDR3 protein. The sample has about 420,000 distinct CDR3 sequences, around 20% seen once; the top ten hold about 17%. Note on this clonotype: Its antigen is as yet unknown.

Study findings and constraints: Some of the motif variants had earlier been found in reactive arthritis patients' fluid and blood. According to the report, clones linked to the disease were significantly enriched in matched synovial fluid samples taken from ankylosing spondylitis patients. A TCR beta motif made of under 10 highly homologous variants seemed typical of ankylosing spondylitis blood. CD8+ by phenotype, disease-linked clones were relatively rare in peripheral blood.

Germline loops: CDR1 SNHLY, CDR2 FYNNEI. This CDR3 comprises 15 residues. V gave up 4 bases and J gave up 7 bases; unmatched junction bases: 4. The TCR originated in a male donor with ankylosing spondylitis. The rearrangement joins TRBV2 to TRBJ2-1, with 13 bases identical to TRBD2. Sequencing was done on a sample of blood, either unsorted or a sorted T cell fraction (not recorded which). The CDR3 spells CASSAGTSGINEQFF. DNA for the CDR3: TGTGCCAGCAGTGCGGGGACTAGCGGGATAAATGAGCAGTTCTTC.